The TCR beta chain under discussion was sequenced for a study of blood T cell repertoires in COVID-19. Study information: Material from acute and convalescent COVID-19 was sourced from the United States, Italy and Spain. Sources were T cells, B-cell-depleted T cells, or PBMCs; the material itself was cDNA or gDNA.

Some clones are missing from TCRdb's copy, which holds only in-frame ones; the method was immunoSEQ multiplex PCR. The sample shows about 310,000 clones, approximately 91% of them seen only once. V lost 5 bases and J 6 bases, leaving 8 bases between the germline ends. The CDR3 spans 11 residues. The germline V gene has CDR1 MNHEY and CDR2 SVGAGI. Recovered status applied to Cohort 3 donors who had two consecutive negative PCRs. It also applied to those with clearance or with symptom resolution. The source of this sequence is a woman aged 40 to 55 who had recovered from COVID-19. The gene calls are TRBV6-5 and TRBJ2-7, with D unclear. The material sequenced was PBMCs or T cells enriched from blood (not recorded which). The CDR3 spells CASSTRFEQYF. CDR3 bases: TGTGCCAGCAGTACACGCTTCGAGCAGTACTTC.